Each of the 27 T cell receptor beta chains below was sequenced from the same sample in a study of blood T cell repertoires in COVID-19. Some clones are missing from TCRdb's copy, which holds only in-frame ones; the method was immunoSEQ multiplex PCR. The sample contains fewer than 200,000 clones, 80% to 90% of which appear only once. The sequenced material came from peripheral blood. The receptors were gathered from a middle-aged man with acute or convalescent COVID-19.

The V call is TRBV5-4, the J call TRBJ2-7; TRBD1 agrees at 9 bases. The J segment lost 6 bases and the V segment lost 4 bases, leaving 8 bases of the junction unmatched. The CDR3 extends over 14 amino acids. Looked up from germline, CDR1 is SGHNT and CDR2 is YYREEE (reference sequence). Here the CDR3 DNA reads TGTGCCAGCAGCACTAGACAGGGGGGATCCGAGCAGTACTTC. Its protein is CASSTRQGGSEQYF.

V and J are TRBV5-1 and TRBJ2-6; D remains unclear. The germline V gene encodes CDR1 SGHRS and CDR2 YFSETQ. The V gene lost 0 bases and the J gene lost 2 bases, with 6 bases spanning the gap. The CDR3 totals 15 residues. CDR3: CASSLVVAGANVLTF. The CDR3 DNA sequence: TGCGCCAGCAGCTTGGTTGTCGCTGGGGCCAACGTCCTGACTTTC.

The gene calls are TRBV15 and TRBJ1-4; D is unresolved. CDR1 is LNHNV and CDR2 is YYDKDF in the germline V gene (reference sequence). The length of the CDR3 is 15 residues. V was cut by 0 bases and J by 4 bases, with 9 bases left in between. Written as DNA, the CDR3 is TGTGCCACCAGCAGAGATCGGAGGTATAATGAAAAACTGTTTTTT. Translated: CATSRDRRYNEKLFF.

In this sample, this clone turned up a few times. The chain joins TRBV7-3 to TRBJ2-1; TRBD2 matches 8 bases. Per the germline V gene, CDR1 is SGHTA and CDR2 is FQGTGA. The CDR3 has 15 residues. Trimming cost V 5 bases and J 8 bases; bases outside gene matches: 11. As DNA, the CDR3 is TGTGCCAGCAGCGACGGCGGGGGGCCTCTATATGAGCAGTTCTTC. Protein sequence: CASSDGGGPLYEQFF.

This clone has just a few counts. The CDR3 here is CASSRFETNEKLFF. CDR3 nucleotide sequence: TGTGCCAGTAGTAGGTTTGAGACTAATGAAAAACTGTTTTTT. V and J are TRBV19 and TRBJ1-4; no clear D gene. The CDR3 runs to 14 residues. CDR1 LNHDA and CDR2 SQIVND come from the germline V gene (reference sequence). Trimming took off 4 bases at V and 2 bases at J, with 8 bases between the two ends.

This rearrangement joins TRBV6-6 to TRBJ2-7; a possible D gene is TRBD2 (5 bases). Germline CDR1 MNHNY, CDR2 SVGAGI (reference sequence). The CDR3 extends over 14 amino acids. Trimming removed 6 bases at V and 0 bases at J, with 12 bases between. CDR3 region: CASRKGDASYEQYF. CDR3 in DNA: TGTGCCAGCAGAAAGGGAGATGCCTCCTACGAGCAGTACTTC.

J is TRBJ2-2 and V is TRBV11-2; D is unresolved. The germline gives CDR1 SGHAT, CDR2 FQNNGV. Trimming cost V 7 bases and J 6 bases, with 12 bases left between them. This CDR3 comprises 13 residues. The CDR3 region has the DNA TGTGCCAGCACCCGAGCTTCCTCCGGGGAGCTGTTTTTT. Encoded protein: CASTRASSGELFF. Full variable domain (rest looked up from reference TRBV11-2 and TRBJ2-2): EAGVAQSPRYKIIEKRQSVAFWCNPISGHATLYWYQQILGQGPKLLIQFQNNGVVDDSQLPKDRFSAERLKGVDSTLKIQPAKLEDSAVYLCASTRASSGELFFGEGSRLTVL.

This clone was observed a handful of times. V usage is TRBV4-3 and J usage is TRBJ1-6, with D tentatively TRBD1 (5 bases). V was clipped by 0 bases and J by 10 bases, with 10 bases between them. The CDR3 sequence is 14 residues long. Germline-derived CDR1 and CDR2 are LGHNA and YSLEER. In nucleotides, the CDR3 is TGCGCCAGCAGCCAAGATAGGGGAGGATCACCCCTCCACTTT. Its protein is CASSQDRGGSPLHF.

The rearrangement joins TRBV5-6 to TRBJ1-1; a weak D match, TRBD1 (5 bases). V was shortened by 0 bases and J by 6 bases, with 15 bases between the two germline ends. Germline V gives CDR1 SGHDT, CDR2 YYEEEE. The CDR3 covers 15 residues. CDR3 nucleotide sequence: TGTGCCAGCAGCTTGGGGAAGGGGTTAGGCCCTGAAGCTTTCTTT. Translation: CASSLGKGLGPEAFF.

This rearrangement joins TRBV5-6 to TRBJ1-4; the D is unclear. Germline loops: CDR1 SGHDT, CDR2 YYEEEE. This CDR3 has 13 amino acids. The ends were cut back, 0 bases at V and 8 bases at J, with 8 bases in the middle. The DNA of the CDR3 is TGTGCCAGCAGCTTGGACTACACCGAAAAACTGTTTTTT. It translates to CASSLDYTEKLFF.

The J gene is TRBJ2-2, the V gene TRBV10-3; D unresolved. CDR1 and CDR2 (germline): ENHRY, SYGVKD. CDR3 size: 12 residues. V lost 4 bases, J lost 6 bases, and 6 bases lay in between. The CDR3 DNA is TGTGCCATCAGTGCGAGGTCCGGGGAGCTGTTTTTT. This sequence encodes CAISARSGELFF.

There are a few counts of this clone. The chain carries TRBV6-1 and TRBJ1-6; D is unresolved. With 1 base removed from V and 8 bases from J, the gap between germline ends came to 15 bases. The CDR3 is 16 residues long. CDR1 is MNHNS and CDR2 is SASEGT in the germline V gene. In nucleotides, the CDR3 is TGTGCCAGCAGTGAAGTTTCCAGCGATGGCTATTCACCCCTCCACTTT. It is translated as CASSEVSSDGYSPLHF.

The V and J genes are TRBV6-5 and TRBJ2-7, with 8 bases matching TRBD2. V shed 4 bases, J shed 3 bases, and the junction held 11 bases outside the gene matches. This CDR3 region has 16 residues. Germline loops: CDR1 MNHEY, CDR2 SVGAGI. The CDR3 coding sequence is TGTGCCAGCAGTTCCCAAGCCGCGGGGGGAAGCTACGAGCAGTACTTC. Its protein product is CASSSQAAGGSYEQYF.

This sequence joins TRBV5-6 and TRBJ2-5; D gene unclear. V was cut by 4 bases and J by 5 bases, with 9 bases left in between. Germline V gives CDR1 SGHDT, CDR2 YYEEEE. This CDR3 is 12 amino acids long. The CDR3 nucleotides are TGTGCCAGCAGCCCCGGTAAGGAGACCCAGTACTTC. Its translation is CASSPGKETQYF. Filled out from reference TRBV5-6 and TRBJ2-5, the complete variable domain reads DAGVTQSPTHLIKTRGQQVTLRCSPKSGHDTVSWYQQALGQGPQFIFQYYEEEERQRGNFPDRFSGHQFPNYSSELNVNALLLGDSALYLCASSPGKETQYFGPGTRLLVL.

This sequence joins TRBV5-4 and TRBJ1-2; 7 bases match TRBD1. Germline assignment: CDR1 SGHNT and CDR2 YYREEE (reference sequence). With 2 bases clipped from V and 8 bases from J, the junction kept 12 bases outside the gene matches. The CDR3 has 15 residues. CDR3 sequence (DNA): TGTGCCAGCAGCTTAATCAAGGAGGGGGCCTACGGCTACACCTTC. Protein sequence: CASSLIKEGAYGYTF. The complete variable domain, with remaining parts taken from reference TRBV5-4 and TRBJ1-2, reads ETGVTQSPTHLIKTRGQQVTLRCSSQSGHNTVSWYQQALGQGPQFIFQYYREEENGRGNFPPRFSGLQFPNYSSELNVNALELDDSALYLCASSLIKEGAYGYTFGSGTRLTVV.

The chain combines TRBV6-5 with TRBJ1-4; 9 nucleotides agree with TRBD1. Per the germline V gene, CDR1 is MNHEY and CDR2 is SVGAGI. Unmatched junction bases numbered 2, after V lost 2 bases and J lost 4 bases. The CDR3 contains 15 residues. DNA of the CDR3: TGTGCCAGCAGTTACCCGACAGGGGGTAATGAAAAACTGTTTTTT. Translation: CASSYPTGGNEKLFF.

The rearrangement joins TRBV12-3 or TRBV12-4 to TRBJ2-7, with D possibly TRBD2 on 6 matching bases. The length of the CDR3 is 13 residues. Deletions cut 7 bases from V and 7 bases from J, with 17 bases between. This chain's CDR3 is CASTLNYGGEQYF. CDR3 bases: TGTGCCAGCACTCTAAACTATGGGGGGGAGCAGTACTTC.

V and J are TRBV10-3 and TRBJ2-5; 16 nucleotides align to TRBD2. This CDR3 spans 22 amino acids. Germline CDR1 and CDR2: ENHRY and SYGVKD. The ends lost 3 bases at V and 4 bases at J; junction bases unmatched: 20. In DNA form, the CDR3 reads TGTGCCATCAGTGATCCCACCATTACCGGGACTAGCGGGGGGGCCGGGAGAGAGACCCAGTACTTC. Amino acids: CAISDPTITGTSGGAGRETQYF.

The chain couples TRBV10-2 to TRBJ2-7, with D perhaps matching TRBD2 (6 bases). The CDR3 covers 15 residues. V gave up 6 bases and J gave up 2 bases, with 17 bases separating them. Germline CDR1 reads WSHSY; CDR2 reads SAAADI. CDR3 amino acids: CASRDGWEAPYEQYF. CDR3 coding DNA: TGCGCCAGCAGGGACGGATGGGAGGCCCCCTACGAGCAGTACTTC.

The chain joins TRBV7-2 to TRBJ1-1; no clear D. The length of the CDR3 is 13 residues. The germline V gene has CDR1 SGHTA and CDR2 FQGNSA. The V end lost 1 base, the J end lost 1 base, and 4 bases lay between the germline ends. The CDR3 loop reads CASSLGANTEAFF. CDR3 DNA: TGTGCCAGCAGCTTAGGGGCGAACACTGAAGCTTTCTTT. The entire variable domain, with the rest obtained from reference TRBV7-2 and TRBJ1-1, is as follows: GAGVSQSPSNKVTEKGKDVELRCDPISGHTALYWYRQSLGQGLEFLIYFQGNSAPDKSGLPSDRFSAERTGGSVSTLTIQRTQQEDSAVYLCASSLGANTEAFFGQGTRLTVV.

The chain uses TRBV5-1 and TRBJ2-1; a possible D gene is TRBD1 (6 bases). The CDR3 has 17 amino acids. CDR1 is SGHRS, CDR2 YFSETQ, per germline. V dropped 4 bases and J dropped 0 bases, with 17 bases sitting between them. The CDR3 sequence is CASSTPPGALSYNEQFF. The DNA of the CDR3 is TGCGCCAGCAGCACGCCTCCAGGGGCCCTCTCCTACAATGAGCAGTTCTTC.

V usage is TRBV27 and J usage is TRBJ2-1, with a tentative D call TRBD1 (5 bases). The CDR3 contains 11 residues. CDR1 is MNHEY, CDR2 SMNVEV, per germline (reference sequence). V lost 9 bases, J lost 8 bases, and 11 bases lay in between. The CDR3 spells CASSSRDEQFF. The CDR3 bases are TGTGCCAGTAGTAGCAGGGATGAGCAGTTCTTC.

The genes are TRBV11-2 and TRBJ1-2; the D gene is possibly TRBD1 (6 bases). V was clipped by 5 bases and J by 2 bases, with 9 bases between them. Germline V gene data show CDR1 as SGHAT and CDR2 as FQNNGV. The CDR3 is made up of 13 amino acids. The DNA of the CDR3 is TGTGCCAGCAGCCCAGACAGGAACTATGGCTACACCTTC. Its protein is CASSPDRNYGYTF.

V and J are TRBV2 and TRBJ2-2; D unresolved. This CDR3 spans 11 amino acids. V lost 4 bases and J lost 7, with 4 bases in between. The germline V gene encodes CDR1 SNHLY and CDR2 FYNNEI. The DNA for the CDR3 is TGTGCCAGCAGTGGGAGCGGGGAGCTGTTTTTT. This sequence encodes CASSGSGELFF. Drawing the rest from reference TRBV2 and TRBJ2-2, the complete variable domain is EPEVTQTPSHQVTQMGQEVILRCVPISNHLYFYWYRQILGQKVEFLVSFYNNEISEKSEIFDDQFSVERPDGSNFTLKIRSTKLEDSAMYFCASSGSGELFFGEGSRLTVL.

The CDR3 sequence is CAGGGQGGTEAFF. DNA of the CDR3: TGTGCCGGGGGGGGACAGGGAGGAACTGAAGCTTTCTTT. The V and J genes are TRBV2 and TRBJ1-1; 9 bases are shared with TRBD1. This CDR3 contains 13 residues. Germline V gene sequence: CDR1 SNHLY, CDR2 FYNNEI. With 11 bases clipped from V and 5 bases from J, the junction kept 9 bases outside the gene matches.

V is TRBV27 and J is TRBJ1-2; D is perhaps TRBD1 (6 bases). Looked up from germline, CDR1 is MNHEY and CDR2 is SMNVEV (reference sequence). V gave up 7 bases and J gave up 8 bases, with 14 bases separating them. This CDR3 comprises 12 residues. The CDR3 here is CASKGGASGYTF. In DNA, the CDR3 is TGTGCCAGCAAGGGGGGGGCCAGCGGCTACACCTTC.

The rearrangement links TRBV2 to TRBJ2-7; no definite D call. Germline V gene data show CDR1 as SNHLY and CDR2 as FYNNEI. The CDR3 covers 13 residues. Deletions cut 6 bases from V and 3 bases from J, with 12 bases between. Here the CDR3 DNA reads TGTGCCAGCAGCCTCGAGTCGAACTACGAGCAGTACTTC. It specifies CASSLESNYEQYF. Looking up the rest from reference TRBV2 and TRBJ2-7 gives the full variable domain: EPEVTQTPSHQVTQMGQEVILRCVPISNHLYFYWYRQILGQKVEFLVSFYNNEISEKSEIFDDQFSVERPDGSNFTLKIRSTKLEDSAMYFCASSLESNYEQYFGPGTRLTVT.